This TCR beta chain came from a study of CD8+CD57+ T cells in acquired aplastic anemia. Study information: On average, sorted CD4+ and CD8+ cells gave approximately 3.5 ug of DNA. CD4+ reads averaged roughly 10 million in healthy donors.

The CDR3 runs 15 residues. CDR1 ENHRY and CDR2 SYGVKD come from the germline V gene. The use of genomic DNA as template underpinned the TCR beta VDJ and CDR3 profiling. TCRdb processed the reads anew with MiXCR; each CDR3 protein has one entry. The top ten hold 3.5% to 4.5% of the sample, which has around 400,000 distinct CDR3 sequences, approximately 70% seen once. The origin of this receptor is a human donor in good health, serving as a control. The sequenced sample consisted of sorted CD4+, CD8+, or CD8+CD57+ T cells (not recorded which) from PBMCs. The chain is built from TRBV10-3 and TRBJ2-1; maybe TRBD1 (5 bases). The J call could be wrong; TRBJ2-7 is a better fit for the DNA end. The CDR3 sequence is CASRAVGKGVDEQYF. CDR3 sequence (DNA): TGTGCCAGCAGGGCCGTGGGGAAAGGGGTCGATGAGCAGTACTTC.